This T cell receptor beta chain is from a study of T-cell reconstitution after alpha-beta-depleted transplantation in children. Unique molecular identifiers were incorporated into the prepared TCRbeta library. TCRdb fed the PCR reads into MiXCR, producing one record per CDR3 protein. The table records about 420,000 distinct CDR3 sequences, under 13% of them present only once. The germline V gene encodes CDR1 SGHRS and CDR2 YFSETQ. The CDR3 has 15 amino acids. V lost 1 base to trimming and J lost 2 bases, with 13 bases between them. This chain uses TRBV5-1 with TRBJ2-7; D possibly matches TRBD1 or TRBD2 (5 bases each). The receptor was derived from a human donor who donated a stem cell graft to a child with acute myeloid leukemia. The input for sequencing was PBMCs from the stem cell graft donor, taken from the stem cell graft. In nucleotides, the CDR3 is TGCGCCAGCAGCTTGATGGGGACGGTAACCTACGAGCAGTACTTC. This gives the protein CASSLMGTVTYEQYF. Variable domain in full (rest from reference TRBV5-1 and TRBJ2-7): KAGVTQTPRYLIKTRGQQVTLSCSPISGHRSVSWYQQTPGQGLQFLFEYFSETQRNKGNFPGRFSGRQFSNSRSEMNVSTLELGDSALYLCASSLMGTVTYEQYFGPGTRLTVT.